This paragraph covers one T cell receptor beta chain sequence. Its specificity is not known. These data belong to a study of response to subunit inactivated influenza vaccine. Broader study findings: After each seasonal influenza vaccination, few new T cells are recruited, the authors suggested.

TCRdb recomputed calls from the RT-PCR reads with MiXCR, one row per CDR3 protein. The sample has 650,000 to 850,000 distinct CDR3 sequences; 14% are singletons. The specimen comprised PBMCs from blood, sampled roughly 15 days before vaccination. The receptor comes from a man between 50 and 59 years old who received an inactivated influenza vaccine.

CDR3 sequence: CASTDFGAGVRSYNEQFF. CDR3 sequence (DNA): TGTGCCAGCACCGATTTCGGAGCGGGAGTCCGATCCTACAATGAGCAGTTCTTC. This chain uses TRBV28 with TRBJ2-1; 8 bases line up with TRBD2. This CDR3 comprises 18 residues. V dropped 7 bases and J dropped 1; count of bases not matched to a gene: 15. CDR1 MDHEN and CDR2 SYDVKM come from the germline V gene.